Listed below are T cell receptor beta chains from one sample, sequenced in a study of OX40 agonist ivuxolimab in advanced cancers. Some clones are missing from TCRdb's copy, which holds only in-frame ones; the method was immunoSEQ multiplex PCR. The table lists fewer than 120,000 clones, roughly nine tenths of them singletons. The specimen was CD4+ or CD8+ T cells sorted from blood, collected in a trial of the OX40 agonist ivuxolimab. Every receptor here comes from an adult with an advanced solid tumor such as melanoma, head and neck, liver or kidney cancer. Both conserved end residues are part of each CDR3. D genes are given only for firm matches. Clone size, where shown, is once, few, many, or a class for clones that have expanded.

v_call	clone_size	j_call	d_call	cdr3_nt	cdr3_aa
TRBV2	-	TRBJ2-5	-	TGTGCCGGTCGAGACTACTTGGGGCCGACCCAGTACTTC	CAGRDYLGPTQYF
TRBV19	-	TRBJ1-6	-	TGTGCCAGTAGGGAGGGTGGACGTTCACCCCTCCACTTT	CASREGGRSPLHF
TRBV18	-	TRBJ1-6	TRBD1	TGTGCCAGCCGCCTCAGACAGGGGGATAATTCACCCCTCCACTTT	CASRLRQGDNSPLHF
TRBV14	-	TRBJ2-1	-	TGTGCCAGCAGCCAAATGGGTGAGCAGTTCTTC	CASSQMGEQFF
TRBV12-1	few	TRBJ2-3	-	TGTGCCAGCAGCTTTGAGTCGACAGCCCGCACAGATACGCAGTATTTT	CASSFESTARTDTQYF
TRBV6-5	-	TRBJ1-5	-	TGTGCCAGCAGCTCGCTCAAGGGGGTAAATCAGCCCCAGCATTTT	CASSSLKGVNQPQHF
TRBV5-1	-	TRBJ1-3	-	TGCGCCAGCAGCTTGGAGGGGTTCTCTGGAAACACCATATATTTT	CASSLEGFSGNTIYF
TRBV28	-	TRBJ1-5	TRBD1	TGTGCCAGCAGTATCCCACAGGGGCCCGATCAGCCCCAGCATTTT	CASSIPQGPDQPQHF
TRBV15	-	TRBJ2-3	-	TGTGCCACCAGCAGAGAGGGACTCTCGAGGAAGCGGAATACGCAGTATTTT	CATSREGLSRKRNTQYF
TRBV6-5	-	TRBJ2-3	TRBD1	TGTGCCAGCAGTTGGGGACAGGGGGATTCAGATACGCAGTATTTT	CASSWGQGDSDTQYF
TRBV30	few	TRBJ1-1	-	TGTGCCTGGAGTGTACGTGGGGGACGGGCTGAAGCTTTCTTT	CAWSVRGGRAEAFF
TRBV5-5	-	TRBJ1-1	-	TGTGCCAGCAAGGGTTCTACGGCTGGGTATGGTGGAGTGAACACTGAAGCTTTCTTT	CASKGSTAGYGGVNTEAFF
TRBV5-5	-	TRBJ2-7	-	TGTGCCAGCAGCTCCTTGGGAGGAAACCCCTACGAGCAGTGCTTC	CASSSLGGNPYEQCF
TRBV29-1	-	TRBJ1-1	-	TGCAGCGTTGGGGGAATGACTGAAGCTTTCTTT	CSVGGMTEAFF
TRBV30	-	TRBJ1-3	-	TGTGCCTGGCGTCTCTCTGGAAACACCATATATTTT	CAWRLSGNTIYF
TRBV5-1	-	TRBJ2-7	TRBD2	TGCGCCAGCAGCTCGGGACTAGCGGGGGGGCACGAGCAGTACTTC	CASSSGLAGGHEQYF
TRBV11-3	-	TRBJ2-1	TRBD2	TGTGCCAGCAGCTTATCGGGAGGGTACAATGAGCAGTTCTTC	CASSLSGGYNEQFF
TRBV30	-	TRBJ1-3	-	TGTGCCTGGAGCCAATCTCGAGCACCTGGAAACACCATATATTTT	CAWSQSRAPGNTIYF